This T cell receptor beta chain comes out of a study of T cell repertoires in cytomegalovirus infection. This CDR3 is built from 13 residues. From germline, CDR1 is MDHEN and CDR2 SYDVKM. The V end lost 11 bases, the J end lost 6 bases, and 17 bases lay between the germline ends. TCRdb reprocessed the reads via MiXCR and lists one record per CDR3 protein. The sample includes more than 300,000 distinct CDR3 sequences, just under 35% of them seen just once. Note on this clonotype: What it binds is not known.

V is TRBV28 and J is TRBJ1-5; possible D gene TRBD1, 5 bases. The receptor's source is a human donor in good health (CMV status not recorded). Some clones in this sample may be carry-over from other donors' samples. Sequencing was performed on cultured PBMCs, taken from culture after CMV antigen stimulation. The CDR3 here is CAGTDRPSQPQHF. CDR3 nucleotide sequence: TGTGCCGGGACGGACCGCCCGTCTCAGCCCCAGCATTTT.